The clone carrying this TCR beta chain was found once. Antigen unknown. Data came from immunoSEQ multiplex PCR; TCRdb stores just in-frame clones and leaves some out. The table lists some 2,500,000 clones, 90% to 95% of them singletons. Investigators divided CD4+ cells into CD45RA+ naive and CD45RA-negative memory subsets. These data belong to a study of shared clonotypes between healthy human individuals. The study's findings and limits: With a few donors compared, roughly 5% of naive CD4 clonotypes were shared.

Per the germline V gene, CDR1 is SGDLS and CDR2 is YYNGEE. This CDR3 has 17 residues. J was trimmed by 4 bases and V by 5 bases; bases with no gene match: 15. The TCR was taken from a man younger than 35 in good health. Some clones in this sample may be carry-over from other donors' samples. Input material: naive CD4+ T cells from PBMCs. Subset denoted: CD45RA+ positively selected. This chain links TRBV9 with TRBJ1-2; 9 bases are a match to TRBD1. The CDR3 region is CASSPARTGARAYGYTF. CDR3 sequence (DNA): TGTGCCAGCAGTCCCGCCCGGACAGGGGCCAGGGCCTATGGCTACACCTTC.